A selection of T cell receptor beta chains follows, all from one sample in a study of identical twins. Via MiXCR, TCRdb re-called the 5' RACE reads, giving one row per CDR3 protein. Of a few hundred thousand distinct CDR3 sequences listed, about 8% are singletons. The same data also contributed to another study, on yellow fever vaccine responses in identical twins.

The sequenced sample consisted of CD8+ T cells sorted from blood. Source of these receptors: a woman between 18 and 30 years old in good health. The CDR3 runs from the conserved cysteine through the conserved F or W. A D gene is named only where the DNA matches it firmly. Clone size is stated in some rows and not others, as once, few, many or a class when expanded.

d_gene | abundance | j_gene | v_gene | CDR3nt | CDR3aa
- | - | TRBJ2-7 | TRBV4-3 | TGCGCCAGCAGCCAAGACGCCGGGGTCCACTCCTACGAGCAGTACTTC | CASSQDAGVHSYEQYF
- | many | TRBJ2-7 | TRBV6-5 | TGTGCCAGCAGTTACTCGATAGGGGACCACGAGCAGTACTTC | CASSYSIGDHEQYF
- | few | TRBJ2-3 | TRBV12-3/TRBV12-4 | TGTGCCAGCGATAGTGGGTCTCATGCGCAGTATTTT | CASDSGSHAQYF
- | - | TRBJ2-1 | TRBV5-5 | TGTGCCAGCAGCTTTACGCCTATGTCCTCCTACAATGAGCAGTTCTTC | CASSFTPMSSYNEQFF
TRBD2 | - | TRBJ2-7 | TRBV14 | TGTGCCAGCAGCCAAGGCTTTGGGACTAGAGTCCGCGAGCAGTACTTC | CASSQGFGTRVREQYF
TRBD1 | many | TRBJ1-6 | TRBV20-1 | TGCAGTGCTAGAGATCTCCTAAGGGACAGGGATAATTCACCCCTCCACTTT | CSARDLLRDRDNSPLHF
- | many | TRBJ2-1 | TRBV27 | TGTGCCAGCAGTTTGTTTAGACAGGAAGGGGTCAATGAGCAGTTCTTC | CASSLFRQEGVNEQFF
- | many | TRBJ2-7 | TRBV29-1 | TGCAGCGTTGAGGGGGCTAGCGGCACCTACGAGCAGTACTTC | CSVEGASGTYEQYF
- | - | TRBJ2-5 | TRBV7-9 | TGTGCCAGCAGGGGTCCGGGGGCGAGAGAGACCCAGTACTTC | CASRGPGARETQYF
- | - | TRBJ2-5 | TRBV28 | TGTGCCAGCAGTGATGGACTGGAAGCGGGGACCCAGTACTTC | CASSDGLEAGTQYF
- | few | TRBJ2-2 | TRBV20-1 | TGCAGTGCAGCGGACGGCTACTATAACACCGGGGAGCTGTTTTTT | CSAADGYYNTGELFF
TRBD1 | - | TRBJ1-5 | TRBV4-3 | TGCGCCAGCAGCCCCTACTACAGGGGAAATCAGCCCCAGCATTTT | CASSPYYRGNQPQHF
- | many | TRBJ1-6 | TRBV6-1 | TGTGCCAGCAGCGCGCCGGGACAAGCCAATTCACCCCTCCACTTT | CASSAPGQANSPLHF
- | many | TRBJ2-1 | TRBV10-3 | TGTGCCATCAGTGAGGTGAGAAATGAGCAGTTCTTC | CAISEVRNEQFF
- | many | TRBJ2-6 | TRBV6-5 | TGTGCTAGCACTAACTCTGGGGCCAACGTCCTGACTTTC | CASTNSGANVLTF